This is a list of T cell receptor beta chains from one sample in a study of blood T cell repertoires in COVID-19. Method: immunoSEQ multiplex PCR; TCRdb's copy keeps in-frame clones and lacks some. The table lists about 120,000 clones, 87% of them singletons. The sequencing input was peripheral blood. Receptor source: a woman in her seventies with acute or convalescent COVID-19. The CDR3 runs from the conserved cysteine through the conserved F or W. The D gene is left open where the match is weak. Some rows have no size entry. The others give once, few or many, or a class for an expanded clone.

abundance	d_gene	v_gene	j_gene	CDR3nt	CDR3aa
-	TRBD1	TRBV6-4	TRBJ1-2	TGTGCCAGCAGTGAAAACGGACAGGGAGGGAACTATGGCTACACCTTC	CASSENGQGGNYGYTF
-	TRBD1	TRBV5-1	TRBJ1-2	TGCGCCAGCAGCTTTCAGGACAGGGGGCAGGATGGCTACACCTTC	CASSFQDRGQDGYTF
-	-	TRBV21-1	TRBJ1-1	TGTGCCAGCAGCAAAGTACAAAGTCCGAACAAGGGAGGGATGAACACTGAAGCTTTCTTT	CASSKVQSPNKGGMNTEAFF
few	-	TRBV5-1	TRBJ1-2	TGCGCCAGCAGCTTGGAGGCGGCTGATAACTATGGCTACACCTTC	CASSLEAADNYGYTF
-	-	TRBV2	TRBJ1-5	TGTGCCAGCAGTGAAGGGCAGAATAGCAATCAGCCCCAGCATTTT	CASSEGQNSNQPQHF
-	TRBD2	TRBV27	TRBJ2-3	TGTGCCAGCAGAATGGGACTAGCGGGGGGGCAGGACACAGATACGCAGTATTTT	CASRMGLAGGQDTDTQYF
-	-	TRBV5-1	TRBJ2-1	TGCGCCAGCAGCCTCGTGGCTAGAGTCTCCTACAATGAGCAGTTCTTC	CASSLVARVSYNEQFF
few	TRBD1	TRBV6-1	TRBJ1-2	TGTGCCAGCAGCTTCGGGACAGGGGGCTATGGCTACACCTTC	CASSFGTGGYGYTF
-	-	TRBV24-1	TRBJ2-1	TGTGCCACCAGTGATCCTTCACCGGGGGTCTCGCGGAATGAGCAGTTCTTC	CATSDPSPGVSRNEQFF
-	-	TRBV19	TRBJ2-7	TGTGCCAGTAGTATGGGGCAGCGAGAGCAGTACTTC	CASSMGQREQYF
-	TRBD2	TRBV5-8	TRBJ2-3	TGTGCCAGCAGCCCAATAGCGGGGGGCCCCACAGATACGCAGTATTTT	CASSPIAGGPTDTQYF
-	TRBD2	TRBV5-1	TRBJ2-2	TGCGCCAGCAGCCCGAGCGGGGGGGCCGACACCGGGGAGCTGTTTTTT	CASSPSGGADTGELFF
-	-	TRBV2	TRBJ1-4	TGTGCCAGTCGCTACCAGGGTGTAGGGGAAAAACTGTTTTTT	CASRYQGVGEKLFF
-	-	TRBV20-1	TRBJ2-2	TGCAGTGCTAGTCCAGCTAGGGGCCTCACCGGGGAGCTGTTTTTT	CSASPARGLTGELFF
-	TRBD2	TRBV6-7	TRBJ2-1	TGTGCCAGCAGTGGGAAGACTAGCGGGGGGTACAATGAGCAGTTCTTC	CASSGKTSGGYNEQFF